The 14 T cell receptor beta chains below all came from one sample that was sequenced in a study of naive and memory T cell subsets. Study-wide points: Especially in CD8 cells, naive repertoires contained a few larger clonotypes, possibly CD45RA-re-expressing memory cells.

Both TRBC1 and TRBC2 were covered by a beta constant-region primer of two equimolar oligonucleotides. The ligated cDNA underwent four PCR rounds using SP2 and nested alpha and beta constant-region primers. In TCRdb, the UMI-ligation and nested PCR reads were re-called with MiXCR into one record per CDR3 protein. The sample holds over 110,000 distinct CDR3 sequences, 15% to 25% seen once. For these receptors, no antigen is known. The sequenced sample was naive CD8+ T cells from blood. The receptors come from a human donor in good health.

This clonotype was counted a few times. The chain carries TRBV12-3 or TRBV12-4 and TRBJ2-1; possibly TRBD1 or TRBD2 for D (6 bases each). The CDR3 has 13 residues. Trimming took 5 bases from V and 8 from J, leaving 13 bases between them. The CDR3 nucleotides are TGTGCCAGCAGTCCGAGGGGGGCGGATGAGCAGTTCTTC. Protein: CASSPRGADEQFF.

This clonotype was recorded a few times. The chain is built from TRBV20-1 and TRBJ2-3, with D perhaps matching TRBD1 or TRBD2 (6 bases each). Trimming removed 5 bases from V and 0 bases from J, with 18 bases in between. CDR3 length: 16 amino acids. CDR1 and CDR2 from the germline V gene are DFQATT and SNEGSKA (reference sequence). The CDR3 DNA is TGCAGTGCTGGGGGTGTGGGGGGCCGAAGCACAGATACGCAGTATTTT. This sequence encodes CSAGGVGGRSTDTQYF.

The genes are TRBV14 and TRBJ1-1, with D unclear. The ends were cut back, 0 bases at V and 6 bases at J, with 8 bases in the middle. This CDR3 has 13 amino acids. The germline CDR1 and CDR2 sequences are SGHDN and FVKESK. The CDR3 reads CASSQEPWSEAFF. In DNA form, the CDR3 reads TGTGCCAGCAGCCAAGAACCGTGGTCTGAAGCTTTCTTT.

The chain is built from TRBV7-8 and TRBJ2-3; no clear D gene. Per germline, CDR1 SGHVS and CDR2 FQNEAQ. Trimming removed 5 bases at V and 2 bases at J, with 17 bases between. The CDR3 consists of 16 residues. CDR3 nucleotides: TGTGCCAGCAGCACAAACCTGGTCATACACACAGATACGCAGTATTTT. Residues: CASSTNLVIHTDTQYF.

This clonotype showed up just a few times. The rearrangement links TRBV7-3 to TRBJ2-7, with TRBD2 matching over 8 bases. This CDR3 is built from 15 residues. Germline V gene data show CDR1 as SGHTA and CDR2 as FQGTGA. With V trimmed by 5 bases and J by 3 bases, 9 bases remained unmatched. For the CDR3, the DNA is TGTGCCAGCAGCGCCCAGACTAGCGATAGCTACGAGCAGTACTTC. Protein sequence: CASSAQTSDSYEQYF.

The rearrangement joins TRBV18 to TRBJ2-5, with 14 bases lining up with TRBD2. CDR3 length equals 15 residues. V was pared by 6 bases and J by 5 bases, with 5 bases of the junction left unmatched. Germline lookup yields CDR1 KGHSH and CDR2 LQKENI. The CDR3 bases are TGTGCCAGCTCGGAGGGACTAGCGGGAGAGGAGACCCAGTACTTC. Residues: CASSEGLAGEETQYF.

This clonotype was counted only a few times. The chain carries TRBV6-5 and TRBJ2-7; 7 bases map to TRBD2. Germline lookup yields CDR1 MNHEY and CDR2 SVGAGI. The trim removed 5 bases at V and 6 bases at J, leaving 7 bases unmatched. The CDR3 has 13 residues. The CDR3 protein is CASSGRGETEQYF. CDR3 DNA sequence: TGTGCCAGCAGTGGACGGGGGGAGACCGAGCAGTACTTC.

The chain uses TRBV5-1 and TRBJ2-5, with D unclear. Germline V gene lookup returns CDR1 SGHRS and CDR2 YFSETQ. This CDR3 region has 13 residues. Trimming took off 4 bases at V and 3 bases at J, with 10 bases between the two ends. CDR3 region: CASSDDPEETQYF. CDR3 bases: TGCGCCAGCAGCGACGACCCCGAAGAGACCCAGTACTTC.

This clonotype was seen a handful of times. The chain employs TRBV6-5 and TRBJ1-1; perhaps TRBD1 as D (6 bases). The CDR3 sequence is 14 residues long. The V end was cut by 2 bases, the J end by 4 bases, with 11 bases between. Germline CDR1 reads MNHEY; CDR2 reads SVGAGI. This CDR3 reads CASSYAGVFTEAFF. CDR3 sequence (DNA): TGTGCCAGCAGTTACGCAGGGGTATTCACTGAAGCTTTCTTT.

The genes are TRBV29-1 and TRBJ2-2; D uncertain. CDR1 is SQVTM and CDR2 is ANQGSEA in the germline V gene. The CDR3 has 13 amino acids. V gave up 5 bases and J gave up 0 bases, with 7 bases separating them. The CDR3 loop is CSVPSPNTGELFF. The DNA for the CDR3 is TGCAGCGTTCCCTCCCCGAACACCGGGGAGCTGTTTTTT.

This clonotype turned up a few times. The J gene is TRBJ1-1, the V gene TRBV12-3 or TRBV12-4; D might be TRBD1 (6 bases). V shed 4 bases and J shed 0 bases, with 6 bases lying between them. The CDR3 has 13 residues. DNA for the CDR3: TGTGCCAGCAGTTGGACAGTGAACACTGAAGCTTTCTTT. It specifies CASSWTVNTEAFF.

This clonotype has just a few counts. The V call is TRBV5-1, the J call TRBJ1-2, with TRBD1 matching over 8 bases. The V gene end was trimmed by 4 bases and the J gene end by 4 bases; junction bases not matched to a gene: 9. CDR1 is SGHRS, CDR2 YFSETQ, per germline. The CDR3 has 15 amino acids. This CDR3 reads CASSPGTGWGYGYTF. DNA for the CDR3: TGCGCCAGCAGCCCCGGGACAGGCTGGGGCTATGGCTACACCTTC.

V and J are TRBV9 and TRBJ2-2; possible D gene TRBD2, 6 bases. CDR3 length equals 18 residues. The germline V gene encodes CDR1 SGDLS and CDR2 YYNGEE. With 0 bases removed from V and 0 bases from J, the gap between germline ends came to 15 bases. For the CDR3, the DNA is TGTGCCAGCAGCGTAGCAATCGGGGGTGTTTCGAACACCGGGGAGCTGTTTTTT. Its protein is CASSVAIGGVSNTGELFF.

This clonotype was recorded at least ten times. The chain combines TRBV7-9 with TRBJ2-5; no clear D. The CDR3 is made up of 14 amino acids. CDR1 is SEHNR, CDR2 FQNEAQ, per germline (reference sequence). Deletions cut 3 bases from V and 4 bases from J, with 12 bases between. This CDR3 is CASSFEGVRETQYF. CDR3 DNA: TGTGCCAGCAGCTTCGAAGGTGTAAGAGAGACCCAGTACTTC.